These 19 T cell receptor beta chains share one sample of origin, sequenced in a study of CD8+ T cells in alopecia areata. Peripheral blood and lesional scalp punch biopsies were taken from alopecia areata patients. Extraction and reverse transcription of RNA yielded cDNA as the sequencing template. Libraries were prepared by immunoSEQ multiplex PCR; TCRdb keeps only in-frame clonotypes and omits some of them. The table records 15,000 to 17,000 clones, 45% to 65% of them present only once. The sample comprised skin. Every receptor here comes from a human donor with alopecia areata.

The chain is built from TRBV6-6 and TRBJ2-3; TRBD2 matches at 7 bases. The V gene's germline CDR1 is MNHNY and CDR2 SVGAGI (reference sequence). The V and J ends lost 10 bases and 2 bases, in that order; junction bases with no gene match: 9. The length of the CDR3 is 14 residues. CDR3 coding DNA: TGTGCCACCCGTCGCGGGAGCAACACAGATACGCAGTATTTT. This encodes CATRRGSNTDTQYF.

The rearrangement links TRBV19 to TRBJ1-1; D is unclear. The CDR3 runs to 14 residues. Trimming took 6 bases from V and 1 from J, leaving 12 bases between them. The germline CDR1 and CDR2 sequences are LNHDA and SQIVND (reference sequence). The CDR3 is CASRSTVKNTEAFF. The CDR3, as DNA: TGTGCCAGTAGGTCGACGGTTAAGAACACTGAAGCTTTCTTT.

This chain uses TRBV4-1 with TRBJ2-3; D is possibly TRBD2 (6 bases). V was pared by 0 bases and J by 5 bases, with 24 bases between. This CDR3 is 19 amino acids long. Germline CDR1 MGHRA, CDR2 YSYEKL. The CDR3 bases are TGCGCCAGCAGCCAAGAAGGCGGTCTCGGAGATGGGAGGCGAGATACGCAGTATTTT. It yields the protein CASSQEGGLGDGRRDTQYF.

This clone was counted only a few times. The chain employs TRBV2 and TRBJ2-7; no clear D. The CDR3 is 12 residues long. The germline V and J ends were trimmed by 5 bases and 6 bases, with 11 bases remaining between them. Per germline, CDR1 SNHLY and CDR2 FYNNEI. The CDR3 DNA follows: TGTGCCAGCAGTCTTTACCTAACCGAGCAGTACTTC. It specifies CASSLYLTEQYF.

The rearrangement uses TRBV2 and TRBJ2-7, with a possible D match to TRBD1 (5 bases). V lost 6 bases, J lost 3 bases, and 18 bases lay in between. This CDR3 contains 15 residues. CDR1 and CDR2 from the germline V gene are SNHLY and FYNNEI. CDR3 DNA: TGTGCCAGCAGACGCCTTGGGGCGAGATACTACGAGCAGTACTTC. This translates into CASRRLGARYYEQYF.

The V call is TRBV6-1, the J call TRBJ2-7; 7 bases align to TRBD1. Germline values: CDR1 MNHNS, CDR2 SASEGT. The trim removed 5 bases at V and 3 bases at J, leaving 7 bases unmatched. This CDR3 spans 14 amino acids. CDR3 protein: CASSLRQGGYEQYF. The CDR3 DNA follows: TGTGCCAGCAGTCTCCGACAGGGCGGCTACGAGCAGTACTTC.

V gene TRBV5-8 combines with J gene TRBJ2-3; no reliable D call. CDR1 and CDR2 (germline): SGHTS, YDEGEE. This CDR3 spans 14 amino acids. With 5 bases removed from V and 0 bases from J, the gap between germline ends came to 10 bases. The CDR3 DNA follows: TGTGCCAGCAGGAGTATGCTTAGCACAGATACGCAGTATTTT. Translated: CASRSMLSTDTQYF.

The genes are TRBV5-1 and TRBJ2-3, with D unclear. With 2 bases removed from V and 2 bases from J, the gap between germline ends came to 15 bases. The CDR3 runs 16 residues. The germline gives CDR1 SGHRS, CDR2 YFSETQ. The CDR3 is CASSFIGGFNTDTQYF. The CDR3 DNA sequence: TGCGCCAGCAGCTTTATTGGTGGATTCAACACAGATACGCAGTATTTT.

This sequence joins TRBV5-1 and TRBJ2-5; possibly TRBD2 for D (6 bases). CDR1 and CDR2 (germline): SGHRS, YFSETQ. The CDR3 consists of 14 residues. V dropped 4 bases and J dropped 5 bases, with 15 bases sitting between them. In DNA form, the CDR3 reads TGCGCCAGCAGCGGAGGCGGGACTCAGGAGACCCAGTACTTC. This gives the protein CASSGGGTQETQYF.

The chain recombines TRBV29-1 with TRBJ2-4, with TRBD1 matching over 7 bases. CDR1 and CDR2 from the germline V gene are SQVTM and ANQGSEA. The length of the CDR3 is 13 residues. Unmatched junction bases numbered 6, after V lost 5 bases and J lost 5 bases. The CDR3 reads CSVKTGTENIQYF. The CDR3 coding sequence is TGCAGCGTTAAAACCGGGACAGAAAACATTCAGTACTTC.

V and J are TRBV5-6 and TRBJ2-1, with D perhaps being TRBD1 or TRBD2 (6 bases each). Trimming took 0 bases from V and 7 from J, leaving 14 bases between them. This CDR3 is built from 15 residues. CDR1 and CDR2 (germline): SGHDT, YYEEEE. The CDR3 coding sequence is TGTGCCAGCAGCTTGGCCGGGGGCGCGGGGAATGAGCAGTTCTTC. Residues: CASSLAGGAGNEQFF.

J is TRBJ2-3 and V is TRBV29-1, with a weak D call TRBD2 (5 bases). Trimming left V 6 bases short and J 4 bases short, with 17 bases between. This CDR3 region has 14 residues. Germline CDR1 and CDR2: SQVTM and ANQGSEA. The CDR3 DNA follows: TGCAGCGTACGATATAGCGTAGACTCAGATACGCAGTATTTT. It encodes CSVRYSVDSDTQYF.

This clone has only a few counts. The gene calls are TRBV18 and TRBJ1-2; possibly TRBD1 for D (6 bases). Trimming left V 5 bases short and J 6 bases short, with 10 bases between. The CDR3 loop spans 12 amino acids. Germline V gene data show CDR1 as KGHSH and CDR2 as LQKENI. CDR3 nucleotides: TGTGCCAGCTCATCCAACAGGGATGGCTACACCTTC. Translating it yields CASSSNRDGYTF.

The V gene is TRBV29-1, the J gene TRBJ2-7; D not certain. The CDR3 loop spans 12 amino acids. Trimming took off 7 bases at V and 6 bases at J, with 16 bases between the two ends. Germline V lookup: CDR1 SQVTM, CDR2 ANQGSEA. As DNA, the CDR3 is TGCAGCGCAGCTCCGGGTCCGGGCGAGCAGTACTTC. This codes for CSAAPGPGEQYF.

By share, this clone ranks as medium-sized. This rearrangement joins TRBV5-1 to TRBJ2-3; D call uncertain. Trimming pared 9 bases from V and 0 bases from J, leaving 11 bases between. The CDR3 length is 13 residues. CDR1 and CDR2 (germline): SGHRS, YFSETQ. CDR3: CATRRQSTDTQYF. In nucleotides, the CDR3 is TGCGCCACCAGACGGCAGAGCACAGATACGCAGTATTTT.

The gene calls are TRBV6-6 and TRBJ2-5; 7 nucleotides agree with TRBD1. Trimming removed 6 bases from V and 1 base from J; junction bases left unmatched: 5. Per germline, CDR1 MNHNY and CDR2 SVGAGI (reference sequence). The CDR3 extends over 14 amino acids. The CDR3 sequence is CASRETGSQETQYF. The CDR3 DNA follows: TGTGCCAGCAGGGAGACAGGGTCCCAAGAGACCCAGTACTTC.

This rearrangement joins TRBV28 to TRBJ1-5; D is perhaps TRBD1 (6 bases). V shed 4 bases and J shed 6 bases, with 19 bases lying between them. The CDR3 runs to 16 residues. Germline lookup yields CDR1 MDHEN and CDR2 SYDVKM. The CDR3: CASSSRGRGRGQPQHF. DNA of the CDR3: TGTGCCAGCAGTTCCCGGGGAAGGGGGAGAGGTCAGCCCCAGCATTTT.

The chain employs TRBV5-1 and TRBJ2-5; D uncertain. This CDR3 contains 16 residues. Trimming removed 0 bases at V and 1 base at J, with 13 bases between. CDR1 SGHRS and CDR2 YFSETQ come from the germline V gene. CDR3 sequence (DNA): TGCGCCAGCAGCTTGGCCTCGGACGGACCCCAAGAGACCCAGTACTTC. Translating it yields CASSLASDGPQETQYF.

This clone was seen more than once but under ten times. The chain has TRBV21-1 and TRBJ2-5; the table assigns TRBD2, which was not confirmed against the DNA. TRBV21-1 is described as a pseudogene. The CDR3 runs 13 residues. In nucleotides, the CDR3 is TGTGCCAGCAGCAAAGAGGTCCGGGGAGCCCAGTACTTC. This translates into CASSKEVRGAQYF.